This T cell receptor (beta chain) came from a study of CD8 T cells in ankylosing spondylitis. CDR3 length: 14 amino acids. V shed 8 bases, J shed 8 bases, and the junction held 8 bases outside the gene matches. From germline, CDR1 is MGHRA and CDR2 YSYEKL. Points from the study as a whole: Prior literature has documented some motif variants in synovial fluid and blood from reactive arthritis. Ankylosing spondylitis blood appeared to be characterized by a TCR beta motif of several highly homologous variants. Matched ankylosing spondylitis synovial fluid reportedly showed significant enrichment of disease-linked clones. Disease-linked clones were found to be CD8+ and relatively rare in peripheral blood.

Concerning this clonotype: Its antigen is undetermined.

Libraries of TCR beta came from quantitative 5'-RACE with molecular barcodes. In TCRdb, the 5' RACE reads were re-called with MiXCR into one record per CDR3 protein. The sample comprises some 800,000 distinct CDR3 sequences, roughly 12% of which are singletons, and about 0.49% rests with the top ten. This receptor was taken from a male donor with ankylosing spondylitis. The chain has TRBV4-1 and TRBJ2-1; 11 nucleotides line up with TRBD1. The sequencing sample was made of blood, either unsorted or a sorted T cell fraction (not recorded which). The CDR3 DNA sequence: TGCGCCAGCGGGAGGGGACAGGGGGTACATGAGCAGTTCTTC. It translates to CASGRGQGVHEQFF.